This T cell receptor beta chain was captured in a study of blood T cells in healthy people across ages. The overall study: For every two T cells, template switching captured about one barcoded beta molecule. Study-level findings and limits: Investigators viewed diversity estimates from one million T cells as underestimates, the study reported.

As for this clonotype: What it binds is not known.

Next came a second PCR, run for roughly 7 to 12 cycles, which used a sample-barcoded 5' primer along with a J-beta primer mix. A tag from a template-switch adaptor with 12 random nucleotides marked each cDNA molecule. TCRdb reprocessed the 5' RACE reads with MiXCR, giving one entry per CDR3 protein. The sample has over 1,500,000 distinct CDR3 sequences, roughly 52% seen once. Trimming shortened V by 5 bases and J by 4 bases, and 17 bases separated the two germline ends. This CDR3 region has 15 residues. Germline assignment: CDR1 LGHDT and CDR2 YNNKEL (reference sequence). The sequencing input was blood. The origin of this receptor is a woman in her 40s in good health. The chain is built from TRBV3-1 and TRBJ2-5; maybe TRBD2 (5 bases). This chain's CDR3 is CASSFGLALGETQYF. The CDR3 DNA reads as TGTGCCAGCAGCTTCGGACTGGCGCTGGGAGAGACCCAGTACTTC.